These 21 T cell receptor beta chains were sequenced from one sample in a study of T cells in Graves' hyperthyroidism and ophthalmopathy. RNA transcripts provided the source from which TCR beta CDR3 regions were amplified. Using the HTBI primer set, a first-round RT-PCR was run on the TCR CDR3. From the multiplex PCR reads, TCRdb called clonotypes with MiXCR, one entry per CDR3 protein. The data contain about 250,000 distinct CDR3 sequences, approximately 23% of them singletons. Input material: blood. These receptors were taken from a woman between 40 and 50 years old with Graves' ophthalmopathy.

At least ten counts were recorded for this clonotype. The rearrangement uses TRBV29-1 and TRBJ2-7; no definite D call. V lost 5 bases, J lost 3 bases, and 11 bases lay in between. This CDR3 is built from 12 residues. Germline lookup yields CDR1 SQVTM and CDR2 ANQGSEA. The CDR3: CSVRPQRYEQYF. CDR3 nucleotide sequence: TGCAGCGTTCGCCCTCAACGCTACGAGCAGTACTTC.

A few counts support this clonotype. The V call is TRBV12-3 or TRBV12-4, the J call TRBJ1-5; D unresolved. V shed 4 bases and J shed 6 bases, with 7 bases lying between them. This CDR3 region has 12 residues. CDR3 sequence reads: CASSWPGQPQHF. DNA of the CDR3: TGTGCCAGCAGTTGGCCGGGTCAGCCCCAGCATTTT.

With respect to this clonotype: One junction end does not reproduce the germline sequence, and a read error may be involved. In nucleotides, the CDR3 is TGCGTCAGCAGCCAAGATTGGACAGACGGCTACGAGCAGTACTTC. Amino acid sequence: CVSSQDWTDGYEQYF. The chain is built from TRBV4-1 and TRBJ2-7, with D perhaps matching TRBD1 (6 bases). CDR1 is MGHRA and CDR2 is YSYEKL in the germline V gene. The CDR3 totals 15 residues.

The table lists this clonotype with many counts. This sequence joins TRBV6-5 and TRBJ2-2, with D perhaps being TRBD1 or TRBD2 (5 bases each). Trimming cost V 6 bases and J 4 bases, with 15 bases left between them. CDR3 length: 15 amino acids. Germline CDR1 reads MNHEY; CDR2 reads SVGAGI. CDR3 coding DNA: TGTGCCAGCAGAAAAGGGCAGGGAGTCACCGGGGAGCTGTTTTTT. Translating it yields CASRKGQGVTGELFF.

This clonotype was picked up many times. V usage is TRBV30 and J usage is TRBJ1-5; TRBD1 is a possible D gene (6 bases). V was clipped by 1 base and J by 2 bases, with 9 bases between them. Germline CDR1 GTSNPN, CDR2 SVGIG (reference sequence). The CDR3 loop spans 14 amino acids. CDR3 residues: CAWSGGRRNQPQHF. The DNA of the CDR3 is TGTGCCTGGAGTGGGGGGCGGCGCAATCAGCCCCAGCATTTT.

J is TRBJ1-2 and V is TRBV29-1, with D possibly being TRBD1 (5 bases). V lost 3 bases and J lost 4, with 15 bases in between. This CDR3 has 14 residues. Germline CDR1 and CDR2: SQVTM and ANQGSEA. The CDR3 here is CSVDIRDQRYGYTF. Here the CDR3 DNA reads TGCAGCGTTGATATCAGGGACCAGCGCTATGGCTACACCTTC. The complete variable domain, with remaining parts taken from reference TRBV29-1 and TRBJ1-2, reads SAVISQKPSRDICQRGTSLTIQCQVDSQVTMMFWYRQQPGQSLTLIATANQGSEATYESGFVIDKFPISRPNLTFSTLTVSNMSPEDSSIYLCSVDIRDQRYGYTFGSGTRLTVV.

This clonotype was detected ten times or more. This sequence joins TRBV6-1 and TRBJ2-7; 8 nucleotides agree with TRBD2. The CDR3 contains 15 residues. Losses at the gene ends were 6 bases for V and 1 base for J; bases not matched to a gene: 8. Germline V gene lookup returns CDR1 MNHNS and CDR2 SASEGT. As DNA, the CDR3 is TGTGCCAGCAGCCCCCTTAGCGGGGAGTCCTACGAGCAGTACTTC. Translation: CASSPLSGESYEQYF.

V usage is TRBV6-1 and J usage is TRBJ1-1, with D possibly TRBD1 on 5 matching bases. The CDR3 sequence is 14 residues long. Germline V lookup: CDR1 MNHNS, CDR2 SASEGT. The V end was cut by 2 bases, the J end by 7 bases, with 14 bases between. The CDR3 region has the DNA TGTGCCAGCAGTGAACAGGGTGTGGGGGGTGAAGCTTTCTTT. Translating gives CASSEQGVGGEAFF.

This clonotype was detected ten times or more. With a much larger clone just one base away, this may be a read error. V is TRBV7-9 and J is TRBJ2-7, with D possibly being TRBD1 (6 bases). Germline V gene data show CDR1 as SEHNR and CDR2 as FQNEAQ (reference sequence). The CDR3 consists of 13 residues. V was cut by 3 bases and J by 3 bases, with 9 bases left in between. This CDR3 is CASSLVDSYEQYF. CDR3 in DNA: TGTGCCAGCAGCTTGGTGGACAGCTACGAGCAGTACTTC.

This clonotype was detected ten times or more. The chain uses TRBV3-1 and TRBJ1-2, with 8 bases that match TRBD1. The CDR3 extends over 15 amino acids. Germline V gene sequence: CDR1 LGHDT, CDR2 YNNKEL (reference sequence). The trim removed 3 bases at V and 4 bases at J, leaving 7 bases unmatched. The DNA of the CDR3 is TGTGCCAGCAGCCAGGCCGGGACAGGACCCTATGGCTACACCTTC. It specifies CASSQAGTGPYGYTF.

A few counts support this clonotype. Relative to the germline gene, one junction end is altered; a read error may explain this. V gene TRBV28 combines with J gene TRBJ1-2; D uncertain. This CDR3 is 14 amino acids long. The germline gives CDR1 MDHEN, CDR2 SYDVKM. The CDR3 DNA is TGTGCCAGCAGTTTAGAGGCCAGGAACTATGGCTACAGCTTC. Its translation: CASSLEARNYGYSF.

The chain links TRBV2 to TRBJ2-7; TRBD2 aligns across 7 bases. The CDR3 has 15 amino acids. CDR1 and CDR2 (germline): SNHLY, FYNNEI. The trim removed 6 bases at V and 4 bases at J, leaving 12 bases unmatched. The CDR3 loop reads CASRHRGSLAYEQYF. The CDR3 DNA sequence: TGTGCCAGCAGACACCGCGGGAGTTTGGCGTACGAGCAGTACTTC.

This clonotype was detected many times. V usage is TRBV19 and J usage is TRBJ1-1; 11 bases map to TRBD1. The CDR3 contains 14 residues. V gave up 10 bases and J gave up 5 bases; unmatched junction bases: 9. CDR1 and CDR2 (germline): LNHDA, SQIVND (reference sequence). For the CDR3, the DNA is TGTGCCACTGGACAGGGGGCGCCGGGAACTGAAGCTTTCTTT. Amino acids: CATGQGAPGTEAFF.

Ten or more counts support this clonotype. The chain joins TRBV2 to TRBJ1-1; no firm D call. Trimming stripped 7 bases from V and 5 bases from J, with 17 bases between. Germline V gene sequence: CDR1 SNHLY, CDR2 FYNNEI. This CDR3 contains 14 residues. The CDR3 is CASTWWEMATEAFF. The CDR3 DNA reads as TGTGCCAGCACCTGGTGGGAAATGGCGACTGAAGCTTTCTTT. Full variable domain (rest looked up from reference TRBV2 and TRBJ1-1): EPEVTQTPSHQVTQMGQEVILRCVPISNHLYFYWYRQILGQKVEFLVSFYNNEISEKSEIFDDQFSVERPDGSNFTLKIRSTKLEDSAMYFCASTWWEMATEAFFGQGTRLTVV.

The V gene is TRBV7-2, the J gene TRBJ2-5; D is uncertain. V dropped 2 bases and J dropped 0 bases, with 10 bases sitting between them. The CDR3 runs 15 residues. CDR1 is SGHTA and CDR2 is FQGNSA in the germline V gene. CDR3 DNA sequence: TGTGCCAGCAGCTTACGTCGGAAGGACCAAGAGACCCAGTACTTC. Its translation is CASSLRRKDQETQYF. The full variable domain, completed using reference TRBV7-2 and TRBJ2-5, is GAGVSQSPSNKVTEKGKDVELRCDPISGHTALYWYRQSLGQGLEFLIYFQGNSAPDKSGLPSDRFSAERTGGSVSTLTIQRTQQEDSAVYLCASSLRRKDQETQYFGPGTRLLVL.

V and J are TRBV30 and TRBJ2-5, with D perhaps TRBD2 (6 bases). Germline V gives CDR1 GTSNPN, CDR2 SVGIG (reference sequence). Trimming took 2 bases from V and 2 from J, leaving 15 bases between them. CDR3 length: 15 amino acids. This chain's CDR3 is CAWSREILKQETQYF. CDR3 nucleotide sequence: TGTGCCTGGAGTCGGGAGATACTAAAACAAGAGACCCAGTACTTC.

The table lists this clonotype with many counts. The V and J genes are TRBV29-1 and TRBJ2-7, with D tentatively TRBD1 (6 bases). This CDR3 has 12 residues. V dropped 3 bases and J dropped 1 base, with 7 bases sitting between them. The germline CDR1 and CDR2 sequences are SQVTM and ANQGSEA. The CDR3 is CSVEDSSYEQYF. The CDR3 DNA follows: TGCAGCGTTGAGGACAGTTCCTACGAGCAGTACTTC.

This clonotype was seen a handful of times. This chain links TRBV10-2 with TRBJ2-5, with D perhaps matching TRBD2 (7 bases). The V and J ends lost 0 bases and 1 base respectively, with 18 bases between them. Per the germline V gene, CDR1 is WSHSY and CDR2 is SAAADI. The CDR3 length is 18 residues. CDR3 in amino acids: CASSESTGAGLLQETQYF. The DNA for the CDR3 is TGCGCCAGCAGTGAGTCGACAGGTGCGGGACTACTCCAAGAGACCCAGTACTTC.

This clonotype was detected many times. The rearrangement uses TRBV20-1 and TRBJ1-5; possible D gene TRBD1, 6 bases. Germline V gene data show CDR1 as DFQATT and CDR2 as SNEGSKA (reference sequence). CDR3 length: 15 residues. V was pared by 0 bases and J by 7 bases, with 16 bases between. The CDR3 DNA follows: TGCAGTGCTAGAGATGGTCAGGGGAGACGGCAGCCCCAGCATTTT. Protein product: CSARDGQGRRQPQHF.

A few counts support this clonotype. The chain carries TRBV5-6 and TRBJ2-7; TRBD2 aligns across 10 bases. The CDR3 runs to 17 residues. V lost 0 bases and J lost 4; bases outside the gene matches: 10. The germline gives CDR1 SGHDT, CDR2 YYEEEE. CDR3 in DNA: TGTGCCAGCAGCTTGGGGCTAGCGGGAGAGCCCCCGTACGAGCAGTACTTC. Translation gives CASSLGLAGEPPYEQYF. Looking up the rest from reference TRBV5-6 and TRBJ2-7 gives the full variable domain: DAGVTQSPTHLIKTRGQQVTLRCSPKSGHDTVSWYQQALGQGPQFIFQYYEEEERQRGNFPDRFSGHQFPNYSSELNVNALLLGDSALYLCASSLGLAGEPPYEQYFGPGTRLTVT.

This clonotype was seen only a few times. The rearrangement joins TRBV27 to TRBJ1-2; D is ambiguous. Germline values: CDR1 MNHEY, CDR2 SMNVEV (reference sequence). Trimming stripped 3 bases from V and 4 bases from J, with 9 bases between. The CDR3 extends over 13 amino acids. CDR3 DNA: TGTGCCAGCAGTTTTTATGGGTCCTATGGCTACACCTTC. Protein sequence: CASSFYGSYGYTF.